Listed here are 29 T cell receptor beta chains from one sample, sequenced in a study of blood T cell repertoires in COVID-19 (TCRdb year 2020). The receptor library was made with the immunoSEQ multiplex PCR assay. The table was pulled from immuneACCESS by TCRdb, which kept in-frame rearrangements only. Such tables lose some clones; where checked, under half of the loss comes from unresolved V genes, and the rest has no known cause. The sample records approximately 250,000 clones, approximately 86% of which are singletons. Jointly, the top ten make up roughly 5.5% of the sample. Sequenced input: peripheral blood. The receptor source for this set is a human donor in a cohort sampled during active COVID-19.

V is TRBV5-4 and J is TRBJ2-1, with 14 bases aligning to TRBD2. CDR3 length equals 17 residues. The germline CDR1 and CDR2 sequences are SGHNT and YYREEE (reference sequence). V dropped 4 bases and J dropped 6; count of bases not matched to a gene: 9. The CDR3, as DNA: TGTGCCAGCAGCCCTGCCCCCGGACTAGCGGGGGGCAATGAGCAGTTCTTC. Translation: CASSPAPGLAGGNEQFF. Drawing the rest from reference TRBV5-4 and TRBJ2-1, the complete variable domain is ETGVTQSPTHLIKTRGQQVTLRCSSQSGHNTVSWYQQALGQGPQFIFQYYREEENGRGNFPPRFSGLQFPNYSSELNVNALELDDSALYLCASSPAPGLAGGNEQFFGPGTRLTVL.

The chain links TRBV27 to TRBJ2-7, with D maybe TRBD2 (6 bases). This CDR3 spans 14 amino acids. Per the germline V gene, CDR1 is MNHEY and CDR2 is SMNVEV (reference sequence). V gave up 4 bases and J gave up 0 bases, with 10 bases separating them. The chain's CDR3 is CASSSPGSSYEQYF. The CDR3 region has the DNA TGTGCCAGCAGTTCTCCCGGGAGCTCCTACGAGCAGTACTTC.

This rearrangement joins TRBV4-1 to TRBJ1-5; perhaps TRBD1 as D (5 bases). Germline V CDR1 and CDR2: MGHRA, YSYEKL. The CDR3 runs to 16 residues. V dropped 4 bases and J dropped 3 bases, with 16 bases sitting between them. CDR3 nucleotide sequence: TGCGCCAGCAGCCCAACCGGGCCAGGGAACAATCAGCCCCAGCATTTT. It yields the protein CASSPTGPGNNQPQHF.

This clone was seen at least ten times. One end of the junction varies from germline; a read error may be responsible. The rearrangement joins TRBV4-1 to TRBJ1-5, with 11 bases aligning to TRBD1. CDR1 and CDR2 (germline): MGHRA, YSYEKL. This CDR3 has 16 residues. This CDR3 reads CASRQGQGAGNQPQHF. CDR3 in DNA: TGCGCCAGCAGGCAAGGACAGGGGGCTGGCAATCAGCCCCAGCATTTT.

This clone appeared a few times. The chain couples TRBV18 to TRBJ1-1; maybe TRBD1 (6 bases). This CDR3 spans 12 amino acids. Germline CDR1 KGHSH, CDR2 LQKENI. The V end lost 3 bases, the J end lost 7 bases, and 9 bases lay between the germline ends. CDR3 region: CASSPRQDEAFF. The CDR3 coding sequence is TGTGCCAGCTCACCGCGACAGGATGAAGCTTTCTTT.

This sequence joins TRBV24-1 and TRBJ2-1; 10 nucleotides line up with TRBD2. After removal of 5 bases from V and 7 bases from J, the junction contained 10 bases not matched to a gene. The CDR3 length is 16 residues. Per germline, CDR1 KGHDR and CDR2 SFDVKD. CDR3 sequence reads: CATSVGTSGKVNEQFF. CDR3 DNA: TGTGCCACCAGTGTCGGAACTAGCGGGAAGGTTAATGAGCAGTTCTTC.

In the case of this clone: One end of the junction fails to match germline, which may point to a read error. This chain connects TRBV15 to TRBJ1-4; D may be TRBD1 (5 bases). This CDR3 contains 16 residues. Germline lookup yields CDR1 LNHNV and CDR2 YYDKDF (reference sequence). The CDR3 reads CATSRLERQTTLKNTF. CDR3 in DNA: TGTGCCACCAGCAGACTCGAACGACAGACGACGTTAAAAAACACTTTT. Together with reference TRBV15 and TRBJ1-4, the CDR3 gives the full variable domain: DAMVIQNPRYQVTQFGKPVTLSCSQTLNHNVMYWYQQKSSQAPKLLFHYYDKDFNNEADTPDNFQSRRPNTSFCFLDIRSPGLGDTAMYLCATSRLERQTTLKNTFGSGTQLSVL.

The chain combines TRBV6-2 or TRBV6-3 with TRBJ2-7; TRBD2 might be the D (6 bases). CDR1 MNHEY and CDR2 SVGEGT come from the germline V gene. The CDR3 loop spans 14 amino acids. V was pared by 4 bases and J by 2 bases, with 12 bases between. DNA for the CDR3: TGTGCCAGCAGTTCCGGAGGGGTCCCCTACGAGCAGTACTTC. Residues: CASSSGGVPYEQYF.

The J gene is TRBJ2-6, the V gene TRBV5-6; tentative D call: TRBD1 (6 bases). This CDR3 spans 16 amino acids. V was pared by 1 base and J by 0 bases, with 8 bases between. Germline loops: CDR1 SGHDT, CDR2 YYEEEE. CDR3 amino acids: CASSLQQGSGANVLTF. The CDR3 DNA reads TGTGCCAGCAGCTTGCAACAGGGCTCTGGGGCCAACGTCCTGACTTTC.

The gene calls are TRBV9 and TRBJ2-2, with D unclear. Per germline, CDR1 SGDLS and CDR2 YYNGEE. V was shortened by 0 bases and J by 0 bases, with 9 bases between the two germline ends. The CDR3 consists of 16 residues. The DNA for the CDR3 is TGTGCCAGCAGCGTAGCTGGTCACACGAACACCGGGGAGCTGTTTTTT. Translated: CASSVAGHTNTGELFF.

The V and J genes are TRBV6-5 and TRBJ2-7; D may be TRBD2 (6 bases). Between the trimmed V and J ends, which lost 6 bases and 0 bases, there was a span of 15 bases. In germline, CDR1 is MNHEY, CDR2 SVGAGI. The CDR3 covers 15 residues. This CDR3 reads CASSLASEGSYEQYF. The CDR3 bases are TGTGCCAGCAGCTTAGCGTCGGAGGGCTCCTACGAGCAGTACTTC.

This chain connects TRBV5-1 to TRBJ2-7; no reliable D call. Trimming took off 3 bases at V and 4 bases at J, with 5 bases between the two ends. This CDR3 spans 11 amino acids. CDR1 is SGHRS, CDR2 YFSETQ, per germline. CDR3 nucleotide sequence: TGCGCCAGCAGCTCCCAATACGAGCAGTACTTC. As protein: CASSSQYEQYF.

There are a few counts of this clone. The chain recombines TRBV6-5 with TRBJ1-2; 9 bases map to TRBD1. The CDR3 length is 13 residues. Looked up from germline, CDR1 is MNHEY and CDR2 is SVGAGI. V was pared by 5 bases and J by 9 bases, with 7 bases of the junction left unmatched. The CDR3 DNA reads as TGTGCCAGCAGTCCCCGGACAGGGGCAAGCTACACCTTC. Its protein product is CASSPRTGASYTF.

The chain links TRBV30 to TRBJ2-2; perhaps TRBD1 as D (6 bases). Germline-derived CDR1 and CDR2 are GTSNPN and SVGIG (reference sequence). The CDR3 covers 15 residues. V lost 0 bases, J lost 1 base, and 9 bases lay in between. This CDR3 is CAWSVVQGNTGELFF. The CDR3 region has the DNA TGTGCCTGGAGTGTGGTACAGGGGAACACCGGGGAGCTGTTTTTT.

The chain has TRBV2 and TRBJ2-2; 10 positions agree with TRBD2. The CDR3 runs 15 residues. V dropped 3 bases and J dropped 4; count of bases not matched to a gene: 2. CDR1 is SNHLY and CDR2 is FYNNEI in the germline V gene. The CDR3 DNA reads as TGTGCCAGCAGTGAGCTAGCGGGGGTCACCGGGGAGCTGTTTTTT. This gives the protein CASSELAGVTGELFF.

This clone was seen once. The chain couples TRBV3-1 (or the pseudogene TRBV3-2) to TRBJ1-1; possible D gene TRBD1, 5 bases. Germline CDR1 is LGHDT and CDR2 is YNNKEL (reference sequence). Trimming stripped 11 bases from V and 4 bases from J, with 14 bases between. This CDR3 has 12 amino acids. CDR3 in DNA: TGTGCCGTGGGCGGGGGAGTCACTGAAGCTTTCTTT. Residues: CAVGGGVTEAFF.

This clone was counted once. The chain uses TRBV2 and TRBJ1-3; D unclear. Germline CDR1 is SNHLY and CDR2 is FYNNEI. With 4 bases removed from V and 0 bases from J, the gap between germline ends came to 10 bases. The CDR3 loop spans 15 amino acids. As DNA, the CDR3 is TGTGCCAGCAGTGCAGGTCATAGCTCTGGAAACACCATATATTTT. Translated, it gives CASSAGHSSGNTIYF.

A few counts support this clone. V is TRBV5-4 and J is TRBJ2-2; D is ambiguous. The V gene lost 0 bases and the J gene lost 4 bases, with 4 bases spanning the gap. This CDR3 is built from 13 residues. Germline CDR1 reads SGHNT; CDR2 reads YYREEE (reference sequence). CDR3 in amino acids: CASSLDSTGELFF. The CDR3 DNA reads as TGTGCCAGCAGCTTGGACAGCACCGGGGAGCTGTTTTTT.

The CDR3 sequence is CASRTGNTEAFF. In DNA form, the CDR3 reads TGTGCCAGCCGGACAGGGAACACTGAAGCTTTCTTT. The chain couples TRBV18 to TRBJ1-1; TRBD1 aligns across 7 bases. Trimming at V came to 8 bases and at J to 1 base, leaving 1 base not matched to a gene. The CDR3 covers 12 residues. The germline CDR1 and CDR2 sequences are KGHSH and LQKENI.

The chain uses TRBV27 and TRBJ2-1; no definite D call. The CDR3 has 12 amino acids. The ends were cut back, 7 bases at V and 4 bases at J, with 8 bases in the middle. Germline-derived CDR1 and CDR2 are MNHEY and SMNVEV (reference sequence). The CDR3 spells CASTTLYNEQFF. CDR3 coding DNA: TGTGCCAGCACCACTCTATACAATGAGCAGTTCTTC.

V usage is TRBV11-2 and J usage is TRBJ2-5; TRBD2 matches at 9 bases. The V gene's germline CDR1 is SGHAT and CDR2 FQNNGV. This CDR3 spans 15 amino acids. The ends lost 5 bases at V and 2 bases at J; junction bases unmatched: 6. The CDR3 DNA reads TGTGCCAGCAGCCAACAAGGACTAGCGCAAGAGACCCAGTACTTC. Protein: CASSQQGLAQETQYF.

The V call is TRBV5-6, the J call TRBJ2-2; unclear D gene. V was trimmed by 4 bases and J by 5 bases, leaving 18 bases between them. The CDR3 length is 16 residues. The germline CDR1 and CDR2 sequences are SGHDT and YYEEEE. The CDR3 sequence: CASSLRENRWTGELFF. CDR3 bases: TGTGCCAGCAGCCTACGAGAAAATCGATGGACCGGGGAGCTGTTTTTT.

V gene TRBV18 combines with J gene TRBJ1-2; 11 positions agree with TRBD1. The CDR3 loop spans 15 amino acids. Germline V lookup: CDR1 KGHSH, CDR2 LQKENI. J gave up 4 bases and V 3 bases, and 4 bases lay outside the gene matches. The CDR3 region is CASSPGQGALYGYTF. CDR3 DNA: TGTGCCAGCTCACCCGGACAGGGGGCTCTCTATGGCTACACCTTC. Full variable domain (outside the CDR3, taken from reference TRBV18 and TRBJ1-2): NAGVMQNPRHLVRRRGQEARLRCSPMKGHSHVYWYRQLPEEGLKFMVYLQKENIIDESGMPKERFSAEFPKEGPSILRIQQVVRGDSAAYFCASSPGQGALYGYTFGSGTRLTVV.

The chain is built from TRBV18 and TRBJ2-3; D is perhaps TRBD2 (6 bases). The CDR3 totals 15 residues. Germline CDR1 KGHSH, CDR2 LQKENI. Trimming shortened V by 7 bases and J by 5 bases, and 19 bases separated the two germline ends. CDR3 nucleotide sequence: TGTGCCAGCTATTCGGGGGACCCTACGATAGATACGCAGTATTTT. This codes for CASYSGDPTIDTQYF.

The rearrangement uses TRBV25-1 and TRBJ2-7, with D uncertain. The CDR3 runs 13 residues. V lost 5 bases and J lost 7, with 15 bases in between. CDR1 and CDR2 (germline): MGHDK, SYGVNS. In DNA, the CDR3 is TGTGCCAGCAGTACCGAACAGCCAACGGAGCAGTACTTC. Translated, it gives CASSTEQPTEQYF.

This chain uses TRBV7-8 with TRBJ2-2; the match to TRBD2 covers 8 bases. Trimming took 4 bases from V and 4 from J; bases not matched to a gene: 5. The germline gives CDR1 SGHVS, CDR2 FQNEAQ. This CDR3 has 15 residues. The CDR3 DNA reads TGTGCCAGCAGCTCGGGGGGGATGGGCACCGGGGAGCTGTTTTTT. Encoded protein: CASSSGGMGTGELFF.

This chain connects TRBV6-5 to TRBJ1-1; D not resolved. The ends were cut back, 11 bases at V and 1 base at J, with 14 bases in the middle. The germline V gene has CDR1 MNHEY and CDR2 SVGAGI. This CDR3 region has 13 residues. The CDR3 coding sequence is TGTGCCCTCATAGGTGGGCAGAACACTGAAGCTTTCTTT. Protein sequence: CALIGGQNTEAFF.

The CDR3 loop is CASSLGQGAEKLFF. The CDR3 coding sequence is TGTGCCAGCAGCCTGGGACAGGGGGCGGAAAAACTGTTTTTT. J is TRBJ1-4 and V is TRBV7-9, with 12 bases that match TRBD1. The germline CDR1 and CDR2 sequences are SEHNR and FQNEAQ (reference sequence). With 5 bases clipped from V and 8 bases from J, the junction kept 3 bases outside the gene matches. This CDR3 is built from 14 residues.

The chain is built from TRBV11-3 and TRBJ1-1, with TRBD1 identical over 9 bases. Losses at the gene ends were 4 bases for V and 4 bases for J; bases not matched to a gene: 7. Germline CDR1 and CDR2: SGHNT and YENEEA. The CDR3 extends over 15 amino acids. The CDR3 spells CASSSPGQGSTEAFF. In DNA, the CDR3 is TGTGCCAGCAGCTCGCCGGGACAGGGAAGCACTGAAGCTTTCTTT.